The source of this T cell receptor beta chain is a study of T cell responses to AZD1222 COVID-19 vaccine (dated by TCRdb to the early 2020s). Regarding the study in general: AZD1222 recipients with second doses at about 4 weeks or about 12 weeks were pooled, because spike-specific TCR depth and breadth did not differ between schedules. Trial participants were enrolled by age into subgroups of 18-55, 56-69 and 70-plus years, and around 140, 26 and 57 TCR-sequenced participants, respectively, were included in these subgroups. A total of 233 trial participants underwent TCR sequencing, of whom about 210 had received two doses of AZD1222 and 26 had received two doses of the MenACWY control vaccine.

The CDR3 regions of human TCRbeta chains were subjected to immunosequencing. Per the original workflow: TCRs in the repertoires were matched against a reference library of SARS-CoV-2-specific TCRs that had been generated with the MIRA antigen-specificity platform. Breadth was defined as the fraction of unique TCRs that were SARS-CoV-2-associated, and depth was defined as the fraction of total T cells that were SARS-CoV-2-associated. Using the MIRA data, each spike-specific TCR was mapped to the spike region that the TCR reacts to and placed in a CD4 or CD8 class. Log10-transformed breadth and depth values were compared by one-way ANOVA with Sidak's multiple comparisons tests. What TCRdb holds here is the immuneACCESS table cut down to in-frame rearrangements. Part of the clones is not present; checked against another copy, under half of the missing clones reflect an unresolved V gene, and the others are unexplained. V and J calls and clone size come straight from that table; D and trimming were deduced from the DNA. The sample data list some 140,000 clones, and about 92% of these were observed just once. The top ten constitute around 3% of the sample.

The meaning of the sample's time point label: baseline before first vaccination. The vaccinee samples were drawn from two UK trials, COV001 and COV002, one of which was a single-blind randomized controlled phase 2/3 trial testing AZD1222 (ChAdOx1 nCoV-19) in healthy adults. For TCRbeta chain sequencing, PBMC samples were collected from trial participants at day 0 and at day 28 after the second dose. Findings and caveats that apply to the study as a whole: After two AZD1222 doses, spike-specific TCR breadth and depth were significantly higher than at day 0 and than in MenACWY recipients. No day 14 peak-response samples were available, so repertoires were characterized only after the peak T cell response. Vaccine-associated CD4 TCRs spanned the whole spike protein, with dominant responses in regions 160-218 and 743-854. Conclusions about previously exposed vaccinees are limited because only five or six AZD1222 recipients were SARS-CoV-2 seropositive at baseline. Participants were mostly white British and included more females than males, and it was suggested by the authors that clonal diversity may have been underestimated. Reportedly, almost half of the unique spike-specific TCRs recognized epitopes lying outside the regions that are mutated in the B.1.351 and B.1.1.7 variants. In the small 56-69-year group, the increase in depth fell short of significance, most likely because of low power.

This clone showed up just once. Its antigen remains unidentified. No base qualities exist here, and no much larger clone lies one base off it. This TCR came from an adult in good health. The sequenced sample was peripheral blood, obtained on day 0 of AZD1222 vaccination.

The DNA reads TGTGCCAGCAGGCCGGGACTAGTAGGGGAGCTGTTTTTT. Translated, this gives CASRPGLVGELFF. The chain uses TRBV7-2 and TRBJ2-2, with 8 central nucleotides matching TRBD2. CDR1 and CDR2 are drawn from the germline V gene: SGHTA, FQGNSA. For this chain, trimming is 6 bases at the V end and 8 bases at the J end, and the number of junction bases without a gene match is 5. From the cysteine through the phenylalanine, the CDR3 covers 13 amino acids. The sequence is cut down to CDR3 DNA, 39 bases in frame from base 1. Where the CDR3 stops, the reference TRBV7-2 and TRBJ2-2 genes take over; the full variable domain is GAGVSQSPSNKVTEKGKDVELRCDPISGHTALYWYRQSLGQGLEFLIYFQGNSAPDKSGLPSDRFSAERTGGSVSTLTIQRTQQEDSAVYLCASRPGLVGELFFGEGSRLTVL.